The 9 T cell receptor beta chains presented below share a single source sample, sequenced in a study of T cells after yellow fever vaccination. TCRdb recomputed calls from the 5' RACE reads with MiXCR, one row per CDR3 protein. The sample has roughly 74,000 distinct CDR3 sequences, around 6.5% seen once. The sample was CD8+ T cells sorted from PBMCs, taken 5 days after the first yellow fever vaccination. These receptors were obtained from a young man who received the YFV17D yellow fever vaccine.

The CDR3 protein is CASSPGVQETQYF. Here the CDR3 DNA reads TGTGCCAGCAGTCCAGGGGTCCAAGAGACCCAGTACTTC. V is TRBV28 and J is TRBJ2-5; weak D call: TRBD1 (6 bases). Germline V gives CDR1 MDHEN, CDR2 SYDVKM. CDR3 length equals 13 residues. V lost 5 bases to trimming and J lost 1 base, with 8 bases between them.

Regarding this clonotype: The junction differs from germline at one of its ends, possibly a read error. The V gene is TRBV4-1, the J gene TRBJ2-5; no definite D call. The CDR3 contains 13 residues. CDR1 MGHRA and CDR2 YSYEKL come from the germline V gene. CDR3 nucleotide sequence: TGCGCCAGGAGCCAACTGGGTCAAGAGACCCAGTACTTC. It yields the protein CARSQLGQETQYF.

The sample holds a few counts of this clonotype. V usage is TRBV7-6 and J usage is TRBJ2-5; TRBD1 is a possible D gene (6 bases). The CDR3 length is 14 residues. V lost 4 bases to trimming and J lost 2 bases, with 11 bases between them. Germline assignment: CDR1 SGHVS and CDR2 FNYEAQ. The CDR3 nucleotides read TGTGCCAGCAGCTCATACAGGGAACAAGAGACCCAGTACTTC. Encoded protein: CASSSYREQETQYF.

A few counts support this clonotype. CDR3 coding DNA: TGTGCCAGCAGTTCCCTTGAGACCAACTACGAGCAGTACTTC. This translates into CASSSLETNYEQYF. V gene TRBV12-3 or TRBV12-4 combines with J gene TRBJ2-7; D is undetermined. V was shortened by 4 bases and J by 3 bases, with 13 bases between the two germline ends. This CDR3 has 14 amino acids.

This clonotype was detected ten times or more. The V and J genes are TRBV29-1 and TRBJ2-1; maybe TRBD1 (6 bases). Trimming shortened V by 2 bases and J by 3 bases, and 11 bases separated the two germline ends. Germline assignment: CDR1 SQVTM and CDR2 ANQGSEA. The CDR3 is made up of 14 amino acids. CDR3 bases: TGCAGCGTTGAAAGAGGACAGAGCTACAATGAGCAGTTCTTC. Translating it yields CSVERGQSYNEQFF.

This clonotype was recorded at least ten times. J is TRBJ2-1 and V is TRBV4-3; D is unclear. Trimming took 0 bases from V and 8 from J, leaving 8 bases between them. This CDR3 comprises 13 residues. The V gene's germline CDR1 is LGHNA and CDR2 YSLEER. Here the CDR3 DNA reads TGCGCCAGCAGCCAAGATGGTACCGATGAGCAGTTCTTC. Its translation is CASSQDGTDEQFF.

The CDR3 protein is CASSDLAKNTIYF. The CDR3 coding sequence is TGCGCCAGCAGCGACCTAGCAAAAAACACCATATATTTT. The chain has TRBV5-1 and TRBJ1-3; the D is unclear. Looked up from germline, CDR1 is SGHRS and CDR2 is YFSETQ. The CDR3 loop spans 13 amino acids. Trimming stripped 4 bases from V and 6 bases from J, with 11 bases between.

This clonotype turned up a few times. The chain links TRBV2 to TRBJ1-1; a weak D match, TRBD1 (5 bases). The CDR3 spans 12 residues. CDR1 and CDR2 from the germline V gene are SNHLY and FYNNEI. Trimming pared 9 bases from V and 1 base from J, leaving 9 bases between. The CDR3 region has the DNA TGTGCCAGAGGTGACAGGAACACTGAAGCTTTCTTT. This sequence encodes CARGDRNTEAFF.

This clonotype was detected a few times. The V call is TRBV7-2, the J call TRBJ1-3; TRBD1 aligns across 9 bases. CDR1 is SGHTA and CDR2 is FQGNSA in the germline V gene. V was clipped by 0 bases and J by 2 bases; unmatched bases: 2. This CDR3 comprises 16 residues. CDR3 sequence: CASSLATGGTGNTIYF. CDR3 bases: TGTGCCAGCAGCTTAGCGACAGGGGGGACTGGAAACACCATATATTTT.